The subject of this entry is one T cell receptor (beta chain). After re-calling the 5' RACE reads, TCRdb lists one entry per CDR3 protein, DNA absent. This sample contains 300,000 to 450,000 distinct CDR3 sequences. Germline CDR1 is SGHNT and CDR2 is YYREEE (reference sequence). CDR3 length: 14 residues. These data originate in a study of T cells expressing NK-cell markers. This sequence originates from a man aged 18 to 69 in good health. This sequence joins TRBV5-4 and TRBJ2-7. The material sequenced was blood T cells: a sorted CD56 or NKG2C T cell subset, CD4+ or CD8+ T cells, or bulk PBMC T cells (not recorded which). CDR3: CASSFGTHKYEQYF.